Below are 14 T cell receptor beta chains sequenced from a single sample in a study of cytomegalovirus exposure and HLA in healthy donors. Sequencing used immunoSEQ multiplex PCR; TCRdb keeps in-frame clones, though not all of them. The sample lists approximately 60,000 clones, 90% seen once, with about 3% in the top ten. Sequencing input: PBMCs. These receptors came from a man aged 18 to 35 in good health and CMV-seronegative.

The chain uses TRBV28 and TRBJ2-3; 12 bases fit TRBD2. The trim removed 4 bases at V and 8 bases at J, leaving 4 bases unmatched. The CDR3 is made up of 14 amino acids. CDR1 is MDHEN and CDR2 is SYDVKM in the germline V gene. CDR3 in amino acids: CASSSSGRAPTQYF. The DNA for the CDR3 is TGTGCCAGCAGTTCTAGCGGGAGGGCCCCTACGCAGTATTTT. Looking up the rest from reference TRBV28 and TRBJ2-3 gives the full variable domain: DVKVTQSSRYLVKRTGEKVFLECVQDMDHENMFWYRQDPGLGLRLIYFSYDVKMKEKGDIPEGYSVSREKKERFSLILESASTNQTSMYLCASSSSGRAPTQYFGPGTRLTVL.

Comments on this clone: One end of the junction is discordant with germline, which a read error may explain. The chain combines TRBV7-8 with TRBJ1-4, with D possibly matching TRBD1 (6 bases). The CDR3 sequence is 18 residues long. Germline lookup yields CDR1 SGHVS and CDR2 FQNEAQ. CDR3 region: CASSWAGVPPATNEKLFF. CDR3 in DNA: TGTGCCAGCAGCTGGGCAGGGGTTCCTCCTGCTACTAACGAAAAACTGTTTTTT. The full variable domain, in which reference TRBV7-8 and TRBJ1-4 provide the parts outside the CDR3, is GAGVSQSPRYKVAKRGQDVALRCDPISGHVSLFWYQQALGQGPEFLTYFQNEAQLDKSGLPSDRFFAERPEGSVSTLKIQRTQQEDSAVYLCASSWAGVPPATNEKLFFGSGTQLSVL.

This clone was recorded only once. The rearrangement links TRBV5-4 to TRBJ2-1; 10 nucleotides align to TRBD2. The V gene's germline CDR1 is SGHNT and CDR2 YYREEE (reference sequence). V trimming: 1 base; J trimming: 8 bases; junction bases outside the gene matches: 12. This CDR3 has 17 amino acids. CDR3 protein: CASSLMALAGVTDEQFF. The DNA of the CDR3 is TGTGCCAGCAGCTTGATGGCTCTAGCGGGAGTAACCGATGAGCAGTTCTTC.

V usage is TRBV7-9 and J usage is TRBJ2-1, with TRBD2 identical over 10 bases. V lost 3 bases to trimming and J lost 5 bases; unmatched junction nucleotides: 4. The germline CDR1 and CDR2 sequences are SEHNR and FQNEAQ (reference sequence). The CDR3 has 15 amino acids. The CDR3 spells CASSFSGRGNNEQFF. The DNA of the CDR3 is TGTGCCAGCAGCTTCAGCGGGAGGGGTAACAATGAGCAGTTCTTC.

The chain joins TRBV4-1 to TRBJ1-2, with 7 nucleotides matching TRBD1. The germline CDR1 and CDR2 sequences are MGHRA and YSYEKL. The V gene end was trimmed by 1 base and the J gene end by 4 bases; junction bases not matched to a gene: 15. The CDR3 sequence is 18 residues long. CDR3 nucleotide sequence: TGCGCCAGCAGCCAAGTTCCTTTAGGCTACAGGGGATTCTATGGCTACACCTTC. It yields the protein CASSQVPLGYRGFYGYTF.

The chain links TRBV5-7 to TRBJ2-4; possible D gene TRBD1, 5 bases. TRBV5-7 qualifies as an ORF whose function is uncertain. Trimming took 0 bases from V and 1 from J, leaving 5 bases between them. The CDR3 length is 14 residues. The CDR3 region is CASSLDRAKNIQYF. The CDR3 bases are TGTGCCAGCAGCTTGGACAGGGCCAAAAACATTCAGTACTTC.

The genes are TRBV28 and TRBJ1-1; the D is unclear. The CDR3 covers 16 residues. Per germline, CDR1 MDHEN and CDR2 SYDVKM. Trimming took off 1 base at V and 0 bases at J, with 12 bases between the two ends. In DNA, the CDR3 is TGTGCCAGCAGTTTATCTGCGGGAGTTATGAACACTGAAGCTTTCTTT. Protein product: CASSLSAGVMNTEAFF.

CDR3 DNA sequence: TGTGCCAGCAGTTTGGGATACGGACAGCATAACCCTAAAAAACTGTTTTTT. This encodes CASSLGYGQHNPKKLFF. This chain uses TRBV28 with TRBJ1-4; maybe TRBD1 (6 bases). The V and J ends lost 3 bases and 9 bases respectively, with 23 bases between them. Germline CDR1 reads MDHEN; CDR2 reads SYDVKM. The CDR3 totals 17 residues.

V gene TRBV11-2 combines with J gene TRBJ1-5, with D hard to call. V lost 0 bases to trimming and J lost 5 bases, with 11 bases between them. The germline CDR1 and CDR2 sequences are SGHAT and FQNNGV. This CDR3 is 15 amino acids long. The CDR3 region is CASSLEGSVHQPQHF. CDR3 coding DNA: TGTGCCAGCAGCTTAGAGGGCAGTGTTCATCAGCCCCAGCATTTT.

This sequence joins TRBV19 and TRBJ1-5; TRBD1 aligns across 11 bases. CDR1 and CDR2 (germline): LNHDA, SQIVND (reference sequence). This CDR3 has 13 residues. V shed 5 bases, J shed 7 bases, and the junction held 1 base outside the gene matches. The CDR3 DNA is TGTGCCAGTAGTTGGGACAGGGGGCAGCCCCAGCATTTT. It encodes CASSWDRGQPQHF.

CDR3 nucleotide sequence: TGTGCCAGCAGATCCACAGGCCGTAACTATGGCTACACCTTC. This codes for CASRSTGRNYGYTF. The chain links TRBV6-1 to TRBJ1-2, with a tentative D call TRBD1 (5 bases). The V end was cut by 6 bases, the J end by 1 base, with 12 bases between. The germline gives CDR1 MNHNS, CDR2 SASEGT. The CDR3 runs 14 residues.

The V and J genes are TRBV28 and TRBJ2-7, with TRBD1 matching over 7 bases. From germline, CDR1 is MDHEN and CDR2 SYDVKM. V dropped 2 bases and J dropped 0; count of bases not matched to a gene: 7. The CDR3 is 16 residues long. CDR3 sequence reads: CASSLMGQSSSYEQYF. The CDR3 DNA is TGTGCCAGCAGTTTAATGGGACAGTCGAGCTCCTACGAGCAGTACTTC.

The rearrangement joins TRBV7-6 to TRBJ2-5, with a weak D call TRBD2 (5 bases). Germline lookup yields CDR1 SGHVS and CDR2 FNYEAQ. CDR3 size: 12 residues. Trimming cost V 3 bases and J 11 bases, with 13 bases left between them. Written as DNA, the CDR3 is TGTGCCAGCAGCTTTGCCGGGGAAAAGCAGTACTTC. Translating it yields CASSFAGEKQYF.

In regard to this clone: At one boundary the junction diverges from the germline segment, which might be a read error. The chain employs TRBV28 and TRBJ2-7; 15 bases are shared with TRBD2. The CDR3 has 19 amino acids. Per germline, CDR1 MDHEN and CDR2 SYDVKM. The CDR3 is CASSLYGTYGTSGRKQQYF. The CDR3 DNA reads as TGTGCCAGCAGCTTATATGGGACATACGGGACTAGCGGGAGGAAGCAGCAGTACTTC.